These 17 T cell receptor beta chains share one sample of origin, sequenced in a study of cytomegalovirus exposure and HLA in healthy donors. Assay: immunoSEQ multiplex PCR; the TCRdb copy retains only in-frame clones and omits some. This table holds tens of thousands of clones, 70% to 90% found once. The specimen sequenced was PBMCs. Receptors originate from a man aged 30 to 45 in good health and CMV-seronegative.

This chain connects TRBV19 to TRBJ1-2, with D possibly being TRBD1 (6 bases). CDR1 is LNHDA and CDR2 is SQIVND in the germline V gene (reference sequence). The CDR3 is made up of 15 amino acids. Between the trimmed V and J ends, which lost 6 bases and 8 bases, there was a span of 22 bases. CDR3 coding DNA: TGTGCCAGTAGACACGACAGCCCCGGGAGGGGGGGCTACACCTTC. This gives the protein CASRHDSPGRGGYTF.

This clone was found once. The genes are TRBV6-4 and TRBJ2-3; the D gene is possibly TRBD2 (6 bases). Trimming took off 3 bases at V and 3 bases at J, with 13 bases between the two ends. This CDR3 comprises 15 residues. CDR1 and CDR2 from the germline V gene are MRHNA and SNTAGT. CDR3 sequence: CASSEKAEGTDTQYF. CDR3 DNA sequence: TGTGCCAGCAGTGAAAAGGCGGAGGGGACAGATACGCAGTATTTT.

V usage is TRBV9 and J usage is TRBJ1-3; tentative D call: TRBD1 (6 bases). This CDR3 comprises 14 residues. Looked up from germline, CDR1 is SGDLS and CDR2 is YYNGEE. V lost 3 bases and J lost 2, with 9 bases in between. In DNA, the CDR3 is TGTGCCAGCAGCGGCCGACAGGCTGGAAACACCATATATTTT. It codes for CASSGRQAGNTIYF. Looking up the rest from reference TRBV9 and TRBJ1-3 gives the full variable domain: DSGVTQTPKHLITATGQRVTLRCSPRSGDLSVYWYQQSLDQGLQFLIQYYNGEERAKGNILERFSAQQFPDLHSELNLSSLELGDSALYFCASSGRQAGNTIYFGEGSWLTVV.

The chain combines TRBV15 with TRBJ1-6, with TRBD1 matching over 7 bases. Germline V gives CDR1 LNHNV, CDR2 YYDKDF (reference sequence). The CDR3 is made up of 16 amino acids. J gave up 10 bases and V 1 base, and 10 bases lay outside the gene matches. The CDR3: CATSRGEGGWGSPLHF. CDR3 bases: TGTGCCACCAGCAGAGGCGAAGGGGGCTGGGGGTCACCCCTCCACTTT.

The chain recombines TRBV6-6 with TRBJ2-1; 14 nucleotides align to TRBD2. Germline-derived CDR1 and CDR2 are MNHNY and SVGAGI (reference sequence). V shed 10 bases, J shed 8 bases, and the junction held 7 bases outside the gene matches. This CDR3 spans 14 amino acids. CDR3 in DNA: TGTGCCACCCGTTGGGGACTAGCGGGAGATGAGCAGTTCTTC. This translates into CATRWGLAGDEQFF.

The chain is built from TRBV28 and TRBJ1-2; TRBD1 is a possible D gene (5 bases). This CDR3 contains 12 residues. V was clipped by 8 bases and J by 0 bases, with 7 bases between them. From germline, CDR1 is MDHEN and CDR2 SYDVKM. CDR3: CASRGANYGYTF. The CDR3 DNA is TGTGCCAGCCGGGGGGCTAACTATGGCTACACCTTC.

The rearrangement links TRBV7-2 to TRBJ2-3; 14 bases are shared with TRBD2. The CDR3 runs 16 residues. Germline V lookup: CDR1 SGHTA, CDR2 FQGNSA. The ends lost 5 bases at V and 4 bases at J; junction bases unmatched: 5. For the CDR3, the DNA is TGTGCCAGCAGCCCCGGACTAGCGGGGGGATCAGATACGCAGTATTTT. This translates into CASSPGLAGGSDTQYF.

The chain combines TRBV13 with TRBJ2-3, with 7 bases lining up with TRBD2. The CDR3 extends over 16 amino acids. CDR1 is PRHDT and CDR2 is FYEKMQ in the germline V gene (reference sequence). J was trimmed by 2 bases and V by 0 bases; bases with no gene match: 5. The DNA of the CDR3 is TGTGCCAGCAGCTTAGGTCCTAGCGGATCCACAGATACGCAGTATTTT. Translation: CASSLGPSGSTDTQYF.

The V gene is TRBV11-3, the J gene TRBJ2-5, with a weak D call TRBD2 (5 bases). Germline CDR1 reads SGHNT; CDR2 reads YENEEA. Trimming removed 1 base at V and 0 bases at J, with 15 bases between. The CDR3 totals 17 residues. CDR3 in amino acids: CASSLVGTGLYQETQYF. In DNA, the CDR3 is TGTGCCAGCAGCTTAGTAGGTACGGGATTGTACCAAGAGACCCAGTACTTC.

V is TRBV18 and J is TRBJ2-2, with D perhaps TRBD2 (5 bases). The CDR3 loop spans 16 amino acids. The ends were cut back, 1 base at V and 7 bases at J, with 16 bases in the middle. Germline loops: CDR1 KGHSH, CDR2 LQKENI. CDR3 amino acids: CASSPLSRARGGELFF. CDR3 nucleotides: TGTGCCAGCTCACCACTTTCTAGAGCCCGGGGCGGGGAGCTGTTTTTT.

The CDR3 DNA reads as TGTGCCAGCAGCCCGGGATCTGCCGTGGTGGATACGCAGTATTTT. It specifies CASSPGSAVVDTQYF. The chain is built from TRBV7-3 and TRBJ2-3; possibly TRBD2 for D (5 bases). Trimming took 5 bases from V and 6 from J, leaving 18 bases between them. CDR3 size: 15 residues. Germline lookup yields CDR1 SGHTA and CDR2 FQGTGA.

There are a few counts of this clone. The CDR3 DNA is TGTGCCATCAGTGTAATTGAGGGGGCCAACACAGATACGCAGTATTTT. It is translated as CAISVIEGANTDTQYF. The V gene is TRBV10-3, the J gene TRBJ2-3; TRBD1 matches at 7 bases. Per the germline V gene, CDR1 is ENHRY and CDR2 is SYGVKD. Trimming took 4 bases from V and 2 from J; bases not matched to a gene: 9. The CDR3 runs to 16 residues.

V is TRBV10-3 and J is TRBJ2-3; D is possibly TRBD1 (5 bases). This CDR3 has 14 residues. Per germline, CDR1 ENHRY and CDR2 SYGVKD. The V gene lost 6 bases and the J gene lost 10 bases, with 20 bases spanning the gap. DNA of the CDR3: TGTGCCATCAGACCGGATACCCAGGGTTCTCCGCAGTATTTT. Residues: CAIRPDTQGSPQYF.

The chain is built from TRBV11-2 and TRBJ1-3; tentative D call: TRBD1 (6 bases). V was pared by 4 bases and J by 2 bases, with 12 bases between. Germline assignment: CDR1 SGHAT and CDR2 FQNNGV. The CDR3 covers 15 residues. The CDR3 here is CASSYNRETGNTIYF. The CDR3, as DNA: TGTGCCAGCAGCTACAACAGGGAAACTGGAAACACCATATATTTT.

This chain connects TRBV11-2 to TRBJ2-1, with 7 nucleotides matching TRBD2. J gave up 9 bases and V 4 bases, and 3 bases lay outside the gene matches. Germline V CDR1 and CDR2: SGHAT, FQNNGV. The CDR3 runs to 12 residues. The CDR3 is CASSSGGGEQFF. The CDR3 DNA sequence: TGTGCCAGCAGCTCTGGGGGGGGTGAGCAGTTCTTC. Complete variable domain (other parts from reference TRBV11-2 and TRBJ2-1): EAGVAQSPRYKIIEKRQSVAFWCNPISGHATLYWYQQILGQGPKLLIQFQNNGVVDDSQLPKDRFSAERLKGVDSTLKIQPAKLEDSAVYLCASSSGGGEQFFGPGTRLTVL.

The chain combines TRBV13 with TRBJ2-7; 10 nucleotides align to TRBD1. CDR1 PRHDT and CDR2 FYEKMQ come from the germline V gene (reference sequence). The trim removed 4 bases at V and 5 bases at J, leaving 14 bases unmatched. There are 17 residues in the CDR3. The CDR3 DNA follows: TGTGCCAGCAGCTCACGACAGGGGGCAAACACTCGGCACGAGCAGTACGTC. Translated, it gives CASSSRQGANTRHEQYV.

The chain is built from TRBV11-2 and TRBJ2-1, with a tentative D call TRBD2 (6 bases). The CDR3 covers 17 residues. Between the trimmed V and J ends, which lost 3 bases and 0 bases, there was a span of 15 bases. From germline, CDR1 is SGHAT and CDR2 FQNNGV. The CDR3: CASSFVAGLRSYNEQFF. DNA for the CDR3: TGTGCCAGCAGCTTTGTCGCGGGGCTACGCTCCTACAATGAGCAGTTCTTC. Full variable domain (missing parts from reference TRBV11-2 and TRBJ2-1): EAGVAQSPRYKIIEKRQSVAFWCNPISGHATLYWYQQILGQGPKLLIQFQNNGVVDDSQLPKDRFSAERLKGVDSTLKIQPAKLEDSAVYLCASSFVAGLRSYNEQFFGPGTRLTVL.